A single sample gave rise to the 24 T cell receptor beta chains below, sequenced in a study of CD8+ T cells in alopecia areata (dated by TCRdb to 2016 to 2019). The library relied on the immunoSEQ multiplex PCR assay. RNA was extracted from all samples and reverse transcribed into cDNA, which served as template for TCR sequencing. This immuneACCESS table, as held by TCRdb, lists in-frame sequences with V and J called but not all clones. Of the missing ones, under half trace to an unresolved V gene in checked studies; the others have no known cause. The sample table holds 150,000 to 200,000 clones, of which about 63% were seen once. The top ten hold around 15% of the sample. The sample's time point label is to be understood as: baseline before oral tofacitinib. This specimen was CD4+ T cells sorted from blood, taken at week 0. The receptor source for this set is a human donor with alopecia areata.

V is TRBV2 and J is TRBJ2-7; D is undetermined. Germline V gene sequence: CDR1 SNHLY, CDR2 FYNNEI. The germline V and J ends were trimmed by 9 bases and 3 bases, with 12 bases remaining between them. This CDR3 is built from 12 residues. Here the CDR3 reads CASRITRYEQYF. The CDR3 DNA reads as TGTGCCAGTCGGATCACACGCTACGAGCAGTACTTC.

The table lists this clone with a few counts. The rearrangement joins TRBV19 to TRBJ2-3; D not resolved. V lost 6 bases and J 2 bases, leaving 12 bases between the germline ends. Germline loops: CDR1 LNHDA, CDR2 SQIVND (reference sequence). The CDR3 has 14 amino acids. CDR3 nucleotides: TGTGCCAGTAGGGACGGTGGTCACACAGATACGCAGTATTTT. Residues: CASRDGGHTDTQYF.

This clone occurred a few times. The sample has other DNA sequences that encode this CDR3 too. This rearrangement joins TRBV29-1 to TRBJ2-5; TRBD1 matches 8 bases. Germline V gives CDR1 SQVTM, CDR2 ANQGSEA. CDR3 size: 12 residues. The V and J ends lost 5 bases and 5 bases, in that order; junction bases with no gene match: 4. The CDR3 DNA reads TGCAGCGTTCTCGGACAGGGTGAGACCCAGTACTTC. Protein sequence: CSVLGQGETQYF.

The chain uses TRBV11-1 and TRBJ2-7; D call uncertain. Germline assignment: CDR1 SGHAT and CDR2 FQDESV (reference sequence). There are 14 residues in the CDR3. V was pared by 1 base and J by 3 bases, with 10 bases between. The CDR3 is CASSLGAAFYEQYF. DNA of the CDR3: TGTGCCAGCAGCTTAGGCGCAGCTTTCTACGAGCAGTACTTC.

This chain links TRBV5-1 with TRBJ1-2; 8 positions agree with TRBD1. Germline V gives CDR1 SGHRS, CDR2 YFSETQ. The CDR3 is made up of 15 amino acids. V trimming: 0 bases; J trimming: 8 bases; junction bases outside the gene matches: 9. The CDR3 reads CASSLVLGGQGGYTF. DNA for the CDR3: TGCGCCAGCAGCTTGGTCTTAGGTGGACAGGGCGGCTACACCTTC.

The chain employs TRBV4-2 and TRBJ1-5, with 7 bases matching TRBD1. This CDR3 is 15 amino acids long. V shed 3 bases, J shed 5 bases, and the junction held 7 bases outside the gene matches. Per the germline V gene, CDR1 is LGHNA and CDR2 is YNFKEQ. DNA for the CDR3: TGTGCCAGCAGCCAGGAGACAGGGTATGATCAGCCCCAGCATTTT. Translated: CASSQETGYDQPQHF.

This clone has only a few counts. The rearrangement links TRBV5-6 to TRBJ2-1; the match to TRBD1 covers 8 bases. Trimming took 6 bases from V and 13 from J; bases not matched to a gene: 15. The CDR3 is 14 residues long. Germline V lookup: CDR1 SGHDT, CDR2 YYEEEE. In DNA, the CDR3 is TGTGCCAGCACACACACCAGGGGGCGCGGGATTCAGTTCTTC. Residues: CASTHTRGRGIQFF.

The J gene is TRBJ1-2, the V gene TRBV29-1; D remains ambiguous. Trimming removed 7 bases at V and 2 bases at J, with 14 bases between. The CDR3 runs to 13 residues. Germline loops: CDR1 SQVTM, CDR2 ANQGSEA. The CDR3 DNA reads TGCAGCGCCCCTTTGGAATCCAACTATGGCTACACCTTC. Translation gives CSAPLESNYGYTF.

CDR3 DNA sequence: TGTGCCAGCAGCCGGACTATTTATAGCAATCAGCCCCAGCATTTT. This encodes CASSRTIYSNQPQHF. The V and J genes are TRBV7-8 and TRBJ1-5; D gene uncertain. Germline loops: CDR1 SGHVS, CDR2 FQNEAQ. The CDR3 contains 15 residues. The V end was cut by 5 bases, the J end by 0 bases, with 11 bases between.

The rearrangement uses TRBV6-5 and TRBJ1-6; D ambiguous. The germline V and J ends were trimmed by 3 bases and 7 bases, with 10 bases remaining between them. CDR3 length equals 14 residues. CDR1 is MNHEY and CDR2 is SVGAGI in the germline V gene. The DNA for the CDR3 is TGTGCCAGCAGTTATAGCGTGGAGAATTCACCCCTCCACTTT. Translation: CASSYSVENSPLHF.

The genes are TRBV6-6 and TRBJ2-7; TRBD1 might be the D (7 bases). V lost 6 bases to trimming and J lost 1 base, with 16 bases between them. The CDR3 has 15 amino acids. The germline gives CDR1 MNHNY, CDR2 SVGAGI (reference sequence). CDR3 residues: CASSLGQGGSYEQYF. Here the CDR3 DNA reads TGTGCCAGCAGCCTGGGGCAGGGGGGTTCCTACGAGCAGTACTTC.

V is TRBV9 and J is TRBJ2-5, with D perhaps given as TRBD1 or TRBD2 (5 bases each). Trimming took off 0 bases at V and 2 bases at J, with 14 bases between the two ends. Per the germline V gene, CDR1 is SGDLS and CDR2 is YYNGEE. The CDR3 loop spans 16 amino acids. CDR3 coding DNA: TGTGCCAGCAGCGTAGCTAGGGGAGAGGGACAAGAGACCCAGTACTTC. The encoded protein is CASSVARGEGQETQYF.

The chain is built from TRBV19 and TRBJ2-2, with D maybe TRBD2 (7 bases). Germline V lookup: CDR1 LNHDA, CDR2 SQIVND (reference sequence). The CDR3 is 17 amino acids. The V end was cut by 7 bases, the J end by 6 bases, with 24 bases between. CDR3 sequence reads: CASTFTVGARGAGELFF. The CDR3, as DNA: TGTGCCAGTACCTTCACGGTGGGGGCCCGGGGGGCCGGGGAGCTGTTTTTT.

The CDR3 region has the DNA TGTGCCAGCAGCTCCTTACGGACTGACAGGGGATATGGCTACACCTTC. It encodes CASSSLRTDRGYGYTF. This chain links TRBV11-2 with TRBJ1-2; 8 bases align to TRBD1. Trimming cost V 4 bases and J 5 bases; bases outside gene matches: 12. CDR1 and CDR2 from the germline V gene are SGHAT and FQNNGV. The CDR3 contains 16 residues.

The V gene is TRBV6-1, the J gene TRBJ2-1, with D unresolved. Germline CDR1 is MNHNS and CDR2 is SASEGT. Trimming shortened V by 0 bases and J by 3 bases, and 6 bases separated the two germline ends. The CDR3 runs 14 residues. The CDR3 DNA follows: TGTGCCAGCAGTGAAGCTGGGATCTACAATGAGCAGTTCTTC. Residues: CASSEAGIYNEQFF.

This chain links TRBV20-1 with TRBJ2-5; D not certain. The V gene lost 6 bases and the J gene lost 6 bases, with 8 bases spanning the gap. The CDR3 runs to 10 residues. Germline lookup yields CDR1 DFQATT and CDR2 SNEGSKA (reference sequence). The CDR3 sequence: CSALLKTQYF. Here the CDR3 DNA reads TGCAGTGCCTTGTTGAAGACCCAGTACTTC.

The rearrangement links TRBV29-1 to TRBJ1-2; D might be TRBD1 (5 bases). The CDR3 has 13 amino acids. Germline V CDR1 and CDR2: SQVTM, ANQGSEA. Trimming pared 6 bases from V and 4 bases from J, leaving 15 bases between. The CDR3 here is CSVAPGLVYGYTF. Written as DNA, the CDR3 is TGCAGCGTGGCCCCGGGACTAGTCTATGGCTACACCTTC.

The rearrangement uses TRBV18 and TRBJ1-1; D gene uncertain. CDR1 and CDR2 (germline): KGHSH, LQKENI. V was shortened by 5 bases and J by 2 bases, with 9 bases between the two germline ends. The CDR3 is made up of 13 amino acids. The CDR3 here is CASSAKHNTEAFF. The CDR3 nucleotides read TGTGCCAGCTCAGCAAAACACAACACTGAAGCTTTCTTT.

The chain combines TRBV30 with TRBJ1-4, with D uncertain. Deletions cut 3 bases from V and 5 bases from J, with 7 bases between. CDR3 length: 12 amino acids. Germline CDR1 GTSNPN, CDR2 SVGIG (reference sequence). This CDR3 reads CAWSPGNEKLFF. CDR3 sequence (DNA): TGTGCCTGGAGCCCTGGAAATGAAAAACTGTTTTTT.

This clone was seen a handful of times. This chain links TRBV6-1 with TRBJ1-3; no definite D call. The CDR3 consists of 14 residues. Germline V gene data show CDR1 as MNHNS and CDR2 as SASEGT. The V end lost 7 bases, the J end lost 4 bases, and 14 bases lay between the germline ends. The CDR3 loop is CASTPDGRGNTIYF. Written as DNA, the CDR3 is TGTGCCAGCACCCCCGACGGGAGGGGAAACACCATATATTTT.

The chain combines TRBV30 with TRBJ1-2, with a weak D call TRBD1 (6 bases). V was clipped by 3 bases and J by 6 bases, with 11 bases between them. This CDR3 spans 12 amino acids. Germline CDR1 is GTSNPN and CDR2 is SVGIG (reference sequence). CDR3 amino acids: CAWRSRGHGYTF. The CDR3 nucleotides read TGTGCCTGGAGATCGCGGGGGCATGGCTACACCTTC. The variable domain in full, completed from reference TRBV30 and TRBJ1-2, reads SQTIHQWPATLVQPVGSPLSLECTVEGTSNPNLYWYRQAAGRGLQLLFYSVGIGQISSEVPQNLSASRPQDRQFILSSKKLLLSDSGFYLCAWRSRGHGYTFGSGTRLTVV.

This clone was detected a few times. The chain carries TRBV18 and TRBJ1-2; D is perhaps TRBD1 (6 bases). Trimming stripped 0 bases from V and 2 bases from J, with 10 bases between. The CDR3 runs 15 residues. The germline CDR1 and CDR2 sequences are KGHSH and LQKENI. CDR3 residues: CASSPPQGRNYGYTF. Written as DNA, the CDR3 is TGTGCCAGCTCACCACCGCAGGGGAGAAACTATGGCTACACCTTC.

This chain joins TRBV2 and TRBJ2-3; D is unresolved. The CDR3 totals 14 residues. Germline values: CDR1 SNHLY, CDR2 FYNNEI. With 6 bases removed from V and 4 bases from J, the gap between germline ends came to 14 bases. The CDR3 sequence is CASRKGQASDTQYF. Written as DNA, the CDR3 is TGTGCCAGCAGAAAAGGGCAGGCTTCAGATACGCAGTATTTT.

The J gene is TRBJ1-1, the V gene TRBV15, with D uncertain. Trimming cost V 0 bases and J 0 bases, with 5 bases left between them. This CDR3 contains 14 residues. Germline V gene data show CDR1 as LNHNV and CDR2 as YYDKDF (reference sequence). The CDR3 region has the DNA TGTGCCACCAGCAGAGATACGGTGAACACTGAAGCTTTCTTT. Translated, it gives CATSRDTVNTEAFF.